This record looks at one T cell receptor (beta chain) sequence and its context. Its matching antigen is unknown. Reverse transcribing all isolated RNA meant expressed TCRB transcripts were sequenced. The method was immunoSEQ multiplex PCR; TCRdb's version includes in-frame clones alone and lacks a portion of them. The table records 330,000 or so clones, roughly 13% of them present only once. The sample originates from a study of beta chain features in type 1 diabetes. Study conclusions and caveats: The VDJ junctions of type 1 diabetes patients carried fewer insertions and more deletions. Patients with Type 1 diabetes showed moderately but significantly shorter TCRB CDR3s in all four CD4+ subsets.

The V gene lost 6 bases and the J gene lost 5 bases, with 19 bases spanning the gap. CDR3 length equals 14 residues. Germline V gene sequence: CDR1 SQVTM, CDR2 ANQGSEA. Input material: naive CD4+ T cells from blood. V and J are TRBV29-1 and TRBJ1-1; D is ambiguous. This clonotype originated in a woman younger than 30 with type 1 diabetes. Here the CDR3 reads CSVAQYGGVTEAFF. As DNA, the CDR3 is TGCAGCGTCGCCCAGTACGGAGGAGTTACTGAAGCTTTCTTT.